Listed here is a single T cell receptor (beta chain). This entry is derived from a study of cytomegalovirus exposure and HLA in healthy donors. V shed 0 bases and J 5 bases; nucleotides not matched to a gene: 3. From germline, CDR1 is SGHRS and CDR2 YFSETQ. CDR3 length: 15 residues. PCR involved 60 Vbeta and 13 Jbeta primers. Generated by immunoSEQ multiplex PCR, the TCRdb table keeps only in-frame clones and is missing some. The repertoire holds about 160,000 clones, with 81% as singletons. The rearrangement links TRBV5-1 to TRBJ1-3; 9 bases map to TRBD1. Sequencing used PBMCs. The sequence came from a woman aged 18-29 years in good health and CMV-seronegative. The CDR3 loop is CASSLGGQGRNTIYF. The CDR3 nucleotides read TGCGCCAGCAGCTTGGGAGGACAGGGGAGAAACACCATATATTTT.